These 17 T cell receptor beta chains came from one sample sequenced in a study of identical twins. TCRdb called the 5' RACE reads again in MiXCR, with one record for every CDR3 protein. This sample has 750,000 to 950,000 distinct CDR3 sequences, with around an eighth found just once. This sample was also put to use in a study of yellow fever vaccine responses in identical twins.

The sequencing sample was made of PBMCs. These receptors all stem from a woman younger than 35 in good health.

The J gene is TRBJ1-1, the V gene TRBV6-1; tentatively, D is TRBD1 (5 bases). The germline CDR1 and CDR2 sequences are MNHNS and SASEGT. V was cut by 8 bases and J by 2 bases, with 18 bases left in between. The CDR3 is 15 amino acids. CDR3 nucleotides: TGTGCCAGCGGGGCAGGACGGGGGTTTAACACTGAAGCTTTCTTT. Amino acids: CASGAGRGFNTEAFF.

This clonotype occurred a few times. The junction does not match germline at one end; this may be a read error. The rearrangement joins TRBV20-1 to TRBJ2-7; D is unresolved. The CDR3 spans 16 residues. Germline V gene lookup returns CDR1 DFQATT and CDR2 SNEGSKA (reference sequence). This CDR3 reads CCARELPSPSSYEQYF. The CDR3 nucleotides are TGCTGTGCTAGAGAACTTCCTTCCCCGAGCTCCTACGAGCAGTACTTC.

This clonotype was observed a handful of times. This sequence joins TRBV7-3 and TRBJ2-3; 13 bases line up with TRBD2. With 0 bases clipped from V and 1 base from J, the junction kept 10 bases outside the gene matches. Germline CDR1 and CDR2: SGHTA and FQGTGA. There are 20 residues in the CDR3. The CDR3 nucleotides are TGTGCCAGCAGCTTAACTTTCGCACTAGCGGGAGGGGATCGCACAGATACGCAGTATTTT. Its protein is CASSLTFALAGGDRTDTQYF.

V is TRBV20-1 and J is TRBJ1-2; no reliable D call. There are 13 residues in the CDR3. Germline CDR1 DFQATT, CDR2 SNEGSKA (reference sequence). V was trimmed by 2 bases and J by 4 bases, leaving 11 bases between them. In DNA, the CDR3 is TGCAGTGCTAGAAACAGTAACTTCTATGGCTACACCTTC. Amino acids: CSARNSNFYGYTF.

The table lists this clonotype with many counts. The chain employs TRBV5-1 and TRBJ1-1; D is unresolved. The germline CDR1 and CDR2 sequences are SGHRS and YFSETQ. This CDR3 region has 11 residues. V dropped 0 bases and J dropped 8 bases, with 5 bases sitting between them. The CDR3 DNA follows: TGCGCCAGCAGCTTGGGGCAGGAAGCTTTCTTT. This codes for CASSLGQEAFF.

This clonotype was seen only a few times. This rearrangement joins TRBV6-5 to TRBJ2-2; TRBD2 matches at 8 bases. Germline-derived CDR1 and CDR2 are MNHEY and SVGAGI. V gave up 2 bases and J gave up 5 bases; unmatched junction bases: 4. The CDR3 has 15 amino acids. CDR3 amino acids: CASSYRAGGTGELFF. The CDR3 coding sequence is TGTGCCAGCAGTTACCGGGCGGGAGGAACCGGGGAGCTGTTTTTT.

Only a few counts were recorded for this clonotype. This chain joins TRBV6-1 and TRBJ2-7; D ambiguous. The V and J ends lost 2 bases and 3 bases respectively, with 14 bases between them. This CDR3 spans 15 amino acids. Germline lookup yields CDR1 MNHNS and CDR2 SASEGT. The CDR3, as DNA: TGTGCCAGCAGTGAAAGGGCCTTAGGGTTCTACGAGCAGTACGTC. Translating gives CASSERALGFYEQYV.

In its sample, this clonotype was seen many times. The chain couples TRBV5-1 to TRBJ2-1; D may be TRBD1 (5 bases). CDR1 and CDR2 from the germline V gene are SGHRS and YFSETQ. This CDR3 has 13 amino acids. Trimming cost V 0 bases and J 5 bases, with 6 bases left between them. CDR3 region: CASSLEGNNEQFF. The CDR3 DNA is TGCGCCAGCAGCTTGGAGGGGAACAATGAGCAGTTCTTC.

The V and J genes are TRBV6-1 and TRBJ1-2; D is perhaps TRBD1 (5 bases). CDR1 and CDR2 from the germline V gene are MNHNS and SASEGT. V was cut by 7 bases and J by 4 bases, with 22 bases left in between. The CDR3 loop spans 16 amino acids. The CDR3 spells CASTITSKTVSYGYTF. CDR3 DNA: TGTGCCAGCACCATCACCTCGAAGACAGTTTCCTATGGCTACACCTTC.

This chain's CDR3 is CSAREVVTGELFF. The CDR3 nucleotides read TGCAGTGCTAGAGAGGTAGTCACCGGGGAGCTGTTTTTT. V is TRBV20-1 and J is TRBJ2-2; D gene ambiguous. The CDR3 totals 13 residues. V was clipped by 0 bases and J by 4 bases, with 6 bases between them. Germline lookup yields CDR1 DFQATT and CDR2 SNEGSKA (reference sequence).

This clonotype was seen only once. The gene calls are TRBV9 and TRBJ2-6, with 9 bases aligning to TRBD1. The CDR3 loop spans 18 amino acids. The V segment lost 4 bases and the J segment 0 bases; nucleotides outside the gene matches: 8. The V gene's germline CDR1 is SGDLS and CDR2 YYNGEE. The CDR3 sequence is CASSPGQGPDSGANVLTF. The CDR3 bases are TGTGCCAGCAGCCCCGGACAGGGGCCGGACTCTGGGGCCAACGTCCTGACTTTC.

CDR3 sequence reads: CASTLLEGSAEAFF. The CDR3 DNA is TGTGCCAGTACCCTGTTAGAGGGGAGCGCTGAAGCTTTCTTT. The rearrangement links TRBV19 to TRBJ1-1; maybe TRBD1 (5 bases). Germline V CDR1 and CDR2: LNHDA, SQIVND (reference sequence). CDR3 length equals 14 residues. The germline V and J ends were trimmed by 7 bases and 6 bases, with 18 bases remaining between them.

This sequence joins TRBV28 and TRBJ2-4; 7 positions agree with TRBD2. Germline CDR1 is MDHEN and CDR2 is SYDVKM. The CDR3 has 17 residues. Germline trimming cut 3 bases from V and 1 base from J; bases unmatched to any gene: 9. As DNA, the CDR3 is TGTGCCAGCAGTTTGGTGGCGGCGGGAGCTGCCAAAAACATTCAGTACTTC. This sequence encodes CASSLVAAGAAKNIQYF. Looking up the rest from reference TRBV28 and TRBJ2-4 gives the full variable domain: DVKVTQSSRYLVKRTGEKVFLECVQDMDHENMFWYRQDPGLGLRLIYFSYDVKMKEKGDIPEGYSVSREKKERFSLILESASTNQTSMYLCASSLVAAGAAKNIQYFGAGTRLSVL.

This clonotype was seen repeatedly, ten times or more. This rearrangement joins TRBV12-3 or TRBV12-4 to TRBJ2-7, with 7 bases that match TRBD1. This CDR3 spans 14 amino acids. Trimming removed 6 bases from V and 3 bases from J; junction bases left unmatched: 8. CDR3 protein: CASSPGGFNYEQYF. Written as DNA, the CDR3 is TGTGCCAGCAGCCCAGGGGGTTTTAACTACGAGCAGTACTTC.

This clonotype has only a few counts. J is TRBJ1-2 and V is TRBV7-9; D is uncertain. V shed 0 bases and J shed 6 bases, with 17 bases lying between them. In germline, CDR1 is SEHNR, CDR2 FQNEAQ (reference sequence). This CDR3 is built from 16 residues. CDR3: CASSLATVVVGDGYTF. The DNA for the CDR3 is TGTGCCAGCAGCTTAGCGACGGTTGTGGTGGGCGATGGCTACACCTTC.

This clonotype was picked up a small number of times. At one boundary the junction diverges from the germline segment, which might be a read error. The CDR3 protein is CSVEAPSGWSSYEQYF. The CDR3 DNA follows: TGCAGCGTCGAAGCCCCTAGCGGGTGGAGCTCCTACGAGCAGTACTTC. The chain employs TRBV29-1 and TRBJ2-7; TRBD2 aligns across 8 bases. Per germline, CDR1 SQVTM and CDR2 ANQGSEA. This CDR3 contains 16 residues.

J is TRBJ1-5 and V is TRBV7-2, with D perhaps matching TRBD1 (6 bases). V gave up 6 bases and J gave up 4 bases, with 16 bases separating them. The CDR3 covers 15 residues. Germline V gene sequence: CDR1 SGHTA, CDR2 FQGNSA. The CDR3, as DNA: TGTGCCAGCAGTTTTCCCGGGGGGCCAAATCAGCCCCAGCATTTT. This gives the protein CASSFPGGPNQPQHF.